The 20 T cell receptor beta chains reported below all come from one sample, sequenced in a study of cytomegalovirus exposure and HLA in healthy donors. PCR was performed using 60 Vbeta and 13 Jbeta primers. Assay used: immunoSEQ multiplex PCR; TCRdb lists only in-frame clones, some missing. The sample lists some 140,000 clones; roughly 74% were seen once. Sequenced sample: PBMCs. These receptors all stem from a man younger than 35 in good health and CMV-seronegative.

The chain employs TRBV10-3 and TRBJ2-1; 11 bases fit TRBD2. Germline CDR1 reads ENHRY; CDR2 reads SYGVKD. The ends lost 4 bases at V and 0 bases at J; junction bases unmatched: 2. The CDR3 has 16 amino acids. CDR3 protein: CAISGLAGSSYNEQFF. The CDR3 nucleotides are TGTGCCATCAGTGGACTAGCGGGGAGCTCCTACAATGAGCAGTTCTTC.

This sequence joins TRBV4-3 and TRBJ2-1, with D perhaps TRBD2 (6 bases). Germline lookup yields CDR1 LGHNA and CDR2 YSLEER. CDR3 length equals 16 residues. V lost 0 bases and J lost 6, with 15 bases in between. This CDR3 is CASSQDGLRGLNEQFF. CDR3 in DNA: TGCGCCAGCAGCCAAGATGGCCTCCGGGGACTCAATGAGCAGTTCTTC.

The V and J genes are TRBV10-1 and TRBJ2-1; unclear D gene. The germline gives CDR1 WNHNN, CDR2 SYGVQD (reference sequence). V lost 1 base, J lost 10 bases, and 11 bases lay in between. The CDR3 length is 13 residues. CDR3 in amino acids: CASSECSVKEQFF. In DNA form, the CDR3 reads TGCGCCAGCAGTGAGTGCTCGGTTAAGGAGCAGTTCTTC.

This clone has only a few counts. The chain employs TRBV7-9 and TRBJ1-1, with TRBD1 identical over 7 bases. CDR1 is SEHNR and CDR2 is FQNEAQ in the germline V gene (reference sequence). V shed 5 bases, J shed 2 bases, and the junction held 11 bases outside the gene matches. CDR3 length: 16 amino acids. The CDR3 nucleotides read TGTGCCAGCAGCCCCGGGAGGGGGCCCATTAACACTGAAGCTTTCTTT. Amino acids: CASSPGRGPINTEAFF. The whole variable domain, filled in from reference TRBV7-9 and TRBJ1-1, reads DTGVSQNPRHKITKRGQNVTFRCDPISEHNRLYWYRQTLGQGPEFLTYFQNEAQLEKSRLLSDRFSAERPKGSFSTLEIQRTEQGDSAMYLCASSPGRGPINTEAFFGQGTRLTVV.

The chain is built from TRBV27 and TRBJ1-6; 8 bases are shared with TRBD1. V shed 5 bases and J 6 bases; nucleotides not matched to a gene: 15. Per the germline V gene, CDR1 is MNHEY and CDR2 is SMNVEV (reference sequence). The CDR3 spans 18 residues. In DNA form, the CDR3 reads TGTGCCAGCAGTGCCATCCTCGACAGGGGAGTCCCTAATTCACCCCTCCACTTT. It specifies CASSAILDRGVPNSPLHF.

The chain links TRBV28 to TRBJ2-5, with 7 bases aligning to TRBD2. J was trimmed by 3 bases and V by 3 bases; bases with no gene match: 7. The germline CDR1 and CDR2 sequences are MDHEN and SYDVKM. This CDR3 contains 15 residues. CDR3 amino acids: CASSLPELAKETQYF. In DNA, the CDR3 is TGTGCCAGCAGTTTGCCCGAACTAGCGAAAGAGACCCAGTACTTC.

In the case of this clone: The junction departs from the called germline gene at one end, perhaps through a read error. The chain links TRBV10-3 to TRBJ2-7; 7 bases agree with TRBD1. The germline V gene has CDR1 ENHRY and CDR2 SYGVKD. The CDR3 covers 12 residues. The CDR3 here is CAISELDRDETF. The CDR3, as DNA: TGTGCCATCAGTGAGTTAGACAGGGACGAAACTTTC.

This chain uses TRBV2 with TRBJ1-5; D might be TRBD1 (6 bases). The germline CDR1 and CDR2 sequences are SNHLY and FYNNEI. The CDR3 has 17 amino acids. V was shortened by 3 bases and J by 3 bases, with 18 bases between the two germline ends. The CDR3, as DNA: TGTGCCAGCAGTGAGTTCTGGGACACCACAATCAATCAGCCCCAGCATTTT. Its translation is CASSEFWDTTINQPQHF. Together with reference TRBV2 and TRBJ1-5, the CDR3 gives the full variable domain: EPEVTQTPSHQVTQMGQEVILRCVPISNHLYFYWYRQILGQKVEFLVSFYNNEISEKSEIFDDQFSVERPDGSNFTLKIRSTKLEDSAMYFCASSEFWDTTINQPQHFGDGTRLSIL.

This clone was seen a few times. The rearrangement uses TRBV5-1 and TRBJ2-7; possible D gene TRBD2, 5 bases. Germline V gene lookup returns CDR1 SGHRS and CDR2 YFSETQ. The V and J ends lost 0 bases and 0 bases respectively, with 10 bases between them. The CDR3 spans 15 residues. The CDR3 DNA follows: TGCGCCAGCAGCTTGGGAGGGCCTCCCTCCTACGAGCAGTACGTC. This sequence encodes CASSLGGPPSYEQYV.

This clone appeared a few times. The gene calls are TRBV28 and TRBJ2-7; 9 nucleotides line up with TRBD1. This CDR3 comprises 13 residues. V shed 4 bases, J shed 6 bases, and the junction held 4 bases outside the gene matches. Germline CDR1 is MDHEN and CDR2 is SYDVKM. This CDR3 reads CASSSGQGGEQYF. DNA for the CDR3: TGTGCCAGCAGTTCGGGACAGGGTGGCGAGCAGTACTTC. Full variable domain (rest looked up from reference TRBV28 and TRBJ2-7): DVKVTQSSRYLVKRTGEKVFLECVQDMDHENMFWYRQDPGLGLRLIYFSYDVKMKEKGDIPEGYSVSREKKERFSLILESASTNQTSMYLCASSSGQGGEQYFGPGTRLTVT.

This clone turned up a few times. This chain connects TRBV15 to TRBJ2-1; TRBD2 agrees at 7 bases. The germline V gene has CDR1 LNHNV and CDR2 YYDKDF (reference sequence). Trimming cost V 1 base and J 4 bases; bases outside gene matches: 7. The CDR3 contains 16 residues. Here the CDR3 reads CATSRGFGGRYNEQFF. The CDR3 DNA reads TGTGCCACCAGCAGAGGTTTTGGCGGGAGATACAATGAGCAGTTCTTC. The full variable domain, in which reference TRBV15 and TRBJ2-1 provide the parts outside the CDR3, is DAMVIQNPRYQVTQFGKPVTLSCSQTLNHNVMYWYQQKSSQAPKLLFHYYDKDFNNEADTPDNFQSRRPNTSFCFLDIRSPGLGDTAMYLCATSRGFGGRYNEQFFGPGTRLTVL.

The DNA of the CDR3 is TGTGCCAGCAGTTTCCGTTTATATGGCTACACCTTC. This sequence encodes CASSFRLYGYTF. The V gene is TRBV28, the J gene TRBJ1-2; unclear D gene. From germline, CDR1 is MDHEN and CDR2 SYDVKM. Trimming shortened V by 3 bases and J by 5 bases, and 7 bases separated the two germline ends. The CDR3 spans 12 residues.

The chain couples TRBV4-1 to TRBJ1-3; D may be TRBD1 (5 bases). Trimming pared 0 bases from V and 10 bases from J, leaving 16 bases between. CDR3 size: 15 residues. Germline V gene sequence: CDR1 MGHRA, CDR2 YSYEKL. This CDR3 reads CASSQDQAGRVTIYF. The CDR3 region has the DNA TGCGCCAGCAGCCAAGATCAAGCAGGGCGCGTTACCATATATTTT.

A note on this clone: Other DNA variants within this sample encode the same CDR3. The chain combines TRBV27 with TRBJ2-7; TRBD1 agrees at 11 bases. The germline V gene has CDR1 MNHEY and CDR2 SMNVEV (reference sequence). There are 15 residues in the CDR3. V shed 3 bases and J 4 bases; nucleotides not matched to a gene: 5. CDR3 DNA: TGTGCCAGCAGTTTTAAAGGACAGGGGGCGTACGAGCAGTACTTC. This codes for CASSFKGQGAYEQYF.

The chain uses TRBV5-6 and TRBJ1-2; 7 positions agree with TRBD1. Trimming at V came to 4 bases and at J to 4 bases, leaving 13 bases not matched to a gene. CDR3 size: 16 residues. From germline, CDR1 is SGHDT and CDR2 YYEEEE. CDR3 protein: CASSQNRGLGPYGYTF. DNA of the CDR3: TGTGCCAGCAGCCAAAACAGGGGCCTGGGTCCCTATGGCTACACCTTC.

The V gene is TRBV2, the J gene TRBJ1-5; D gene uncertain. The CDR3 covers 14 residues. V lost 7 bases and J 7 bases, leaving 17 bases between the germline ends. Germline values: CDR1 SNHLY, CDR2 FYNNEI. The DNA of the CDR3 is TGTGCCAGCACTGGATGGGTTGCGGCGCAGCCCCAGCATTTT. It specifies CASTGWVAAQPQHF.

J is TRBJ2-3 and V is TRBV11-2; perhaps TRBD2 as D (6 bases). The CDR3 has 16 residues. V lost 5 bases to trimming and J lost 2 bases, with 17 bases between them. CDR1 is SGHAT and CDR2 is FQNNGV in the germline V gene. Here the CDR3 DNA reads TGTGCCAGCAGCCTTCTAGGGACTGGGAACACAGATACGCAGTATTTT. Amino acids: CASSLLGTGNTDTQYF. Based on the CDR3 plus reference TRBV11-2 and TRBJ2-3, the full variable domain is EAGVAQSPRYKIIEKRQSVAFWCNPISGHATLYWYQQILGQGPKLLIQFQNNGVVDDSQLPKDRFSAERLKGVDSTLKIQPAKLEDSAVYLCASSLLGTGNTDTQYFGPGTRLTVL.

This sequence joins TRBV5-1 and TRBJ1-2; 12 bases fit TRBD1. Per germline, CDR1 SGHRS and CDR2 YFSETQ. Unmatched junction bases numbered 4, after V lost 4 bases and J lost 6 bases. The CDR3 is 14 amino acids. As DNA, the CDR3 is TGCGCCAGCAGCAGGGACAGGGGGCGAAATGGCTACACCTTC. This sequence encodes CASSRDRGRNGYTF.

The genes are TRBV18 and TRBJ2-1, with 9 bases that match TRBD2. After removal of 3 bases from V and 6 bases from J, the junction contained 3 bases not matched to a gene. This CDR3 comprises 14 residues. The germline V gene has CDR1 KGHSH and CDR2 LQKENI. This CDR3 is CASSPLAGLNEQFF. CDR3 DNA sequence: TGTGCCAGCTCACCCCTAGCGGGGCTCAATGAGCAGTTCTTC.

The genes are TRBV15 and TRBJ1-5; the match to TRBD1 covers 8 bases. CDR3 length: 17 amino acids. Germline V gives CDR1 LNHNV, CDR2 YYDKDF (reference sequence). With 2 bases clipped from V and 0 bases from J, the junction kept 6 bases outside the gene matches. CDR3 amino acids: CATSRRYGTGSNQPQHF. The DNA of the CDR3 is TGTGCCACCAGCAGACGATATGGGACAGGTAGCAATCAGCCCCAGCATTTT.